The 10 T cell receptor beta chains below all came from one sample that was sequenced in a study of T cells after yellow fever vaccination (dated by TCRdb to the late 2010s). Libraries came from 5' RACE. Sequencing instrument: Illumina NovaSeq 6000. TCRdb reprocessing: public reads trimmed at Q25 with fastp, clones called with MiXCR, in-frame beta chains kept. One record per CDR3 amino acid sequence lists the most common genes and DNA. The sample has some 220,000 distinct CDR3 sequences on record, roughly 3.3% of them singletons. Around 3.2% of the sample is in the top ten clones. Per the publication, the treatment or condition label means: live attenuated yellow fever vaccine strain. The input for sequencing was CD4+ T cells sorted from PBMCs, taken 10 days after the yellow fever booster vaccination. The source of these receptors is a man aged 18 to 35 who received the YFV17D yellow fever vaccine.

This clonotype was seen only a few times. The rearrangement uses TRBV20-1 and TRBJ1-2; D is ambiguous. CDR3 length equals 15 residues. The V gene's germline CDR1 is DFQATT and CDR2 SNEGSKA (reference sequence). V was shortened by 1 base and J by 2 bases, with 14 bases between the two germline ends. CDR3 in amino acids: CSARAAHGGNYGYTF. In DNA, the CDR3 is TGCAGTGCTAGAGCTGCACACGGTGGGAACTATGGCTACACCTTC.

V gene TRBV10-3 combines with J gene TRBJ1-2; TRBD1 is a possible D gene (5 bases). CDR1 is ENHRY and CDR2 is SYGVKD in the germline V gene. Trimming removed 2 bases from V and 7 bases from J, with 14 bases in between. The CDR3 length is 14 residues. In nucleotides, the CDR3 is TGTGCCATCAGTGAGCCCTATATTGGGGGTGGCTACACCTTC. Protein product: CAISEPYIGGGYTF.

This clonotype was detected ten times or more. The chain employs TRBV5-1 and TRBJ1-2; D remains unclear. Trimming left V 9 bases short and J 2 bases short, with 14 bases between. CDR1 and CDR2 from the germline V gene are SGHRS and YFSETQ. The CDR3 is 13 residues long. CDR3 protein: CATTFPGNYGYTF. CDR3 bases: TGCGCCACCACTTTCCCAGGCAACTATGGCTACACCTTC. The full variable domain, its missing parts supplied by reference TRBV5-1 and TRBJ1-2, is KAGVTQTPRYLIKTRGQQVTLSCSPISGHRSVSWYQQTPGQGLQFLFEYFSETQRNKGNFPGRFSGRQFSNSRSEMNVSTLELGDSALYLCATTFPGNYGYTFGSGTRLTVV.

In its sample, this clonotype was seen many times. The chain is built from TRBV5-4 and TRBJ2-1; TRBD2 matches 9 bases. V was clipped by 3 bases and J by 5 bases; unmatched bases: 6. Germline values: CDR1 SGHNT, CDR2 YYREEE (reference sequence). This CDR3 contains 15 residues. The CDR3 protein is CASSSQTSGDNEQFF. The CDR3 region has the DNA TGTGCCAGCAGCTCCCAGACTAGCGGTGACAATGAGCAGTTCTTC.

This clonotype was seen at least ten times. The chain uses TRBV29-1 and TRBJ2-5, with TRBD2 as a possible D gene (7 bases). V shed 6 bases and J shed 4 bases, with 12 bases lying between them. The CDR3 is 12 amino acids. Germline CDR1 reads SQVTM; CDR2 reads ANQGSEA. CDR3 residues: CSVGGGPETQYF. CDR3 nucleotides: TGCAGCGTGGGGGGGGGCCCAGAGACCCAGTACTTC.

This sequence joins TRBV4-1 and TRBJ1-6; D ambiguous. The V gene lost 3 bases and the J gene lost 10 bases, with 19 bases spanning the gap. The CDR3 sequence is 16 residues long. Germline V gene data show CDR1 as MGHRA and CDR2 as YSYEKL. CDR3 protein: CASSHGEEASASPLHF. The CDR3 region has the DNA TGCGCCAGCAGCCATGGTGAGGAGGCCAGCGCCTCACCCCTCCACTTT.

The chain recombines TRBV5-5 with TRBJ1-4, with D perhaps TRBD1 (6 bases). CDR1 and CDR2 from the germline V gene are SGHKS and YYEKEE (reference sequence). The CDR3 contains 16 residues. V lost 0 bases and J lost 7, with 16 bases in between. CDR3 coding DNA: TGTGCCAGCAGCTTGGCTTGGGGGGGCGTCGGTGAAAAACTGTTTTTT. Encoded protein: CASSLAWGGVGEKLFF.

This clonotype was seen repeatedly, ten times or more. This rearrangement joins TRBV5-1 to TRBJ1-3, with D hard to call. From germline, CDR1 is SGHRS and CDR2 YFSETQ. Trimming left V 0 bases short and J 0 bases short, with 7 bases between. This CDR3 spans 15 amino acids. The CDR3 reads CASSLEQSSGNTIYF. The CDR3 region has the DNA TGCGCCAGCAGCTTGGAACAGAGCTCTGGAAACACCATATATTTT.

This clonotype turned up a few times. The rearrangement links TRBV18 to TRBJ1-5; D gene ambiguous. CDR1 is KGHSH and CDR2 is LQKENI in the germline V gene. The CDR3 contains 14 residues. Between the trimmed V and J ends, which lost 6 bases and 2 bases, there was a span of 11 bases. DNA for the CDR3: TGTGCCAGCTCGGGTCAGCGCGGCAATCAGCCCCAGCATTTT. Protein: CASSGQRGNQPQHF. The variable domain in full, with the rest retrieved from reference TRBV18 and TRBJ1-5, is NAGVMQNPRHLVRRRGQEARLRCSPMKGHSHVYWYRQLPEEGLKFMVYLQKENIIDESGMPKERFSAEFPKEGPSILRIQQVVRGDSAAYFCASSGQRGNQPQHFGDGTRLSIL.

The table lists this clonotype with a few counts. This rearrangement joins TRBV12-3 or TRBV12-4 to TRBJ1-6, with TRBD1 matching 8 bases. Trimming removed 6 bases from V and 4 bases from J; junction bases left unmatched: 8. The CDR3 sequence is 16 residues long. The CDR3 coding sequence is TGTGCCAGCAGCTTAAGGACAGGGCCTTATAATTCACCCCTCCACTTT. This translates into CASSLRTGPYNSPLHF.